This T cell receptor beta chain was observed in a study of control samples from healthy donors and cancer patients. TCRdb's copy holds only in-frame clones and misses some; the assay was immunoSEQ multiplex PCR. The sample records about 58,000 clones, around 87% being singletons. V was clipped by 0 bases and J by 6 bases, with 11 bases between them. The CDR3 consists of 15 residues. Per germline, CDR1 MNHEY and CDR2 SVGAGI. The sequenced material came from PBMCs. This sequence originates from a woman aged 55 to 70 with lung cancer. The genes are TRBV6-5 and TRBJ1-4; tentative D call: TRBD1 (6 bases). CDR3: CASSYSGTLDEKLFF. The CDR3 DNA is TGTGCCAGCAGTTACTCCGGGACATTGGATGAAAAACTGTTTTTT.